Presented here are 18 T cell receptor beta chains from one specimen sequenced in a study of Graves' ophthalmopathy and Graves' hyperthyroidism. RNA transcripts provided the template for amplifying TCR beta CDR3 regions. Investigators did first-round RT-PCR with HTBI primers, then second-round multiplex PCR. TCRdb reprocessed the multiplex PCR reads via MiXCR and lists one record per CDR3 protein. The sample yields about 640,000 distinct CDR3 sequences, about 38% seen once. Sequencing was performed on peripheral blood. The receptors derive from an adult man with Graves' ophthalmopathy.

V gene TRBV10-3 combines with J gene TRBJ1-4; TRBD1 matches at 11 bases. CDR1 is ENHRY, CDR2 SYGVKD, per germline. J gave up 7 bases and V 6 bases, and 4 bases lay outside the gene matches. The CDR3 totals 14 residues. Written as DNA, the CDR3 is TGTGCCATCAGGACCGGGACAGGGGGTGAAAAACTGTTTTTT. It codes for CAIRTGTGGEKLFF.

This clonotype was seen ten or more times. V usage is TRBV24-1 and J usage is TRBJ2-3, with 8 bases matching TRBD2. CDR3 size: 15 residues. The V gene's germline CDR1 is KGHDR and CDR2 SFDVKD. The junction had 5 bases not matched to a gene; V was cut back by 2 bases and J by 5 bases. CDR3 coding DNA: TGTGCCACCAGTGATTCACGGGAGGGCGGAGATACGCAGTATTTT. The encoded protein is CATSDSREGGDTQYF.

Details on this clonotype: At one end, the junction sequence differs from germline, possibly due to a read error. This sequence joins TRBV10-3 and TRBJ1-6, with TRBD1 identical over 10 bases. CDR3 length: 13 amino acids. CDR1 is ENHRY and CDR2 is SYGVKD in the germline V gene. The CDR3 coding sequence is TGCGCCATCGCCGGACAGGGGGATTCACCCCTCCACTTT. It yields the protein CAIAGQGDSPLHF.

CDR3 region: CASSESGASPLHF. The DNA for the CDR3 is TGTGCCAGCAGTGAATCAGGGGCTTCACCCCTCCACTTT. V gene TRBV25-1 combines with J gene TRBJ1-6, with a tentative D call TRBD1 (6 bases). There are 13 residues in the CDR3. Looked up from germline, CDR1 is MGHDK and CDR2 is SYGVNS. V shed 1 base and J shed 9 bases, with 7 bases lying between them.

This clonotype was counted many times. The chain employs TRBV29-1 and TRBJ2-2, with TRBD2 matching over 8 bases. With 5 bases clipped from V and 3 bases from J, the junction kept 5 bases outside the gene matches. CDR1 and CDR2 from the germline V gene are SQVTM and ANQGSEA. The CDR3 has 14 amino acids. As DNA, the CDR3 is TGCAGCGTTCGGACGGGAGGGGACACCGGGGAGCTGTTTTTT. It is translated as CSVRTGGDTGELFF.

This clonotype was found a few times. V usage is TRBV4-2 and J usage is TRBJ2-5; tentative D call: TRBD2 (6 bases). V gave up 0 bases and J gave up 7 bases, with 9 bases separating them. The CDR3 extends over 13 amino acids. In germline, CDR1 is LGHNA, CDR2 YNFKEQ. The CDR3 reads CASSQDPSATQYF. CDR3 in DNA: TGTGCCAGCAGCCAAGACCCTAGCGCGACCCAGTACTTC.

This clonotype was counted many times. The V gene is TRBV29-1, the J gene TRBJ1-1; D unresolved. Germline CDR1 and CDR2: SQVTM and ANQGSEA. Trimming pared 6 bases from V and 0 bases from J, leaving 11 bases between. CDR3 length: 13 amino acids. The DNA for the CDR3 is TGCAGCGTCGGTCTCACATTGAACACTGAAGCTTTCTTT. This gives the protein CSVGLTLNTEAFF. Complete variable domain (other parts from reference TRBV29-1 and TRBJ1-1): SAVISQKPSRDICQRGTSLTIQCQVDSQVTMMFWYRQQPGQSLTLIATANQGSEATYESGFVIDKFPISRPNLTFSTLTVSNMSPEDSSIYLCSVGLTLNTEAFFGQGTRLTVV.

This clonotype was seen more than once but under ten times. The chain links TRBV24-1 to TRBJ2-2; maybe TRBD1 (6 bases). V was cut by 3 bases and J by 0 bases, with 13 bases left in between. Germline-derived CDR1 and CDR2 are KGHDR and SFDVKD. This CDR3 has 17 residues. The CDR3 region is CATSDTAGTSNTGELFF. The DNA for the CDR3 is TGTGCCACCAGTGATACCGCCGGGACATCGAACACCGGGGAGCTGTTTTTT.

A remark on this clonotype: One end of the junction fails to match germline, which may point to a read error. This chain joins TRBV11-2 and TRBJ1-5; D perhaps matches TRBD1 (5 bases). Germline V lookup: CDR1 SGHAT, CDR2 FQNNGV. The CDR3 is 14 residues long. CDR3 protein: CACSQDRGVQPQHF. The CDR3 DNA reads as TGTGCCTGCAGCCAAGATCGGGGGGTACAACCCCAGCATTTT.

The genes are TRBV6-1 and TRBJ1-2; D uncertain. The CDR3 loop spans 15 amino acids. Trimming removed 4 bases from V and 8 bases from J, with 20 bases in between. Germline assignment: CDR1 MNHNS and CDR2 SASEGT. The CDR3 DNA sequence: TGTGCCAGCAGTGGGAAAACGGTCCTCATAGGGGGCTACACCTTC. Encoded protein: CASSGKTVLIGGYTF.

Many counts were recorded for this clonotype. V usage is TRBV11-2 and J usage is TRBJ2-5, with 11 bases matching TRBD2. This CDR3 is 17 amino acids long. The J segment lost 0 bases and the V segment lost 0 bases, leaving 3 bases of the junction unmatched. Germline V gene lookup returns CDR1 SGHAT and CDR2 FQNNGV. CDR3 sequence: CASSLDLAGGYQETQYF. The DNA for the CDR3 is TGTGCCAGCAGCTTAGATCTAGCGGGAGGTTACCAAGAGACCCAGTACTTC.

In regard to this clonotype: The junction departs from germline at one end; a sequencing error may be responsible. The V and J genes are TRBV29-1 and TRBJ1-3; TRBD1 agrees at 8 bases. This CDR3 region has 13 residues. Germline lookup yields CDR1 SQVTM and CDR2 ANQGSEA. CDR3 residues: CAWRQGSGNTIYF. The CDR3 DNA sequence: TGTGCCTGGCGACAGGGGAGTGGAAACACCATATATTTT.

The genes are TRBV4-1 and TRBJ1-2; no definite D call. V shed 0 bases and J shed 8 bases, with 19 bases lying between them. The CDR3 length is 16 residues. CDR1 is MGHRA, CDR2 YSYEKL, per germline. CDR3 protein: CASSQDYSSRTMGYTF. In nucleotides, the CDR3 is TGCGCCAGCAGCCAAGATTATAGCAGCCGCACCATGGGCTACACCTTC.

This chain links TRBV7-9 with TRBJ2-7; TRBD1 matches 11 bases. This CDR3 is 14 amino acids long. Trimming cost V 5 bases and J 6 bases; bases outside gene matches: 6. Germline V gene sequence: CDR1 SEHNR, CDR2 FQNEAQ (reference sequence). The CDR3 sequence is CASSPGQGVREQYF. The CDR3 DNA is TGTGCCAGCAGCCCGGGACAGGGGGTCCGCGAGCAGTACTTC.

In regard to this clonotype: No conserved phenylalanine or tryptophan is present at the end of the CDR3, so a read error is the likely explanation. CDR3 in DNA: TGTGCCAGCAGTCTTTCCCAACAGGGTCAAGAGACCCAGTACCTC. Translation gives CASSLSQQGQETQYL. The genes are TRBV10-3 and TRBJ2-5; TRBD1 might be the D (6 bases). The V gene's germline CDR1 is ENHRY and CDR2 SYGVKD. The CDR3 has 15 amino acids.

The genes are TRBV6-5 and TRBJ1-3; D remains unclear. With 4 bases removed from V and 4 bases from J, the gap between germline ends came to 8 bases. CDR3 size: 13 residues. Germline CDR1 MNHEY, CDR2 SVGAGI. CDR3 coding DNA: TGTGCCAGCAGTTCCCCCGCCGGAAACACCATATATTTT. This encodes CASSSPAGNTIYF.

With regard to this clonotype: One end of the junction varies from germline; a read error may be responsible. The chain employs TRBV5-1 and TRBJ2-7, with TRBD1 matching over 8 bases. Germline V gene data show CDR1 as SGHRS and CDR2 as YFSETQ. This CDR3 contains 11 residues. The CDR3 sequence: CASSSGQGWNF. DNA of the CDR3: TGCGCCAGCAGCTCAGGACAGGGTTGGAACTTC.

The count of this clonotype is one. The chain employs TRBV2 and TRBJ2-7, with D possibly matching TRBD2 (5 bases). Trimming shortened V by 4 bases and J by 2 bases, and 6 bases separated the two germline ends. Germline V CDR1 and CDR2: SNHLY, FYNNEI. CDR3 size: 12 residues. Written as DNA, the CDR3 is TGTGCCAGCAGTGTGCGGGCCTACGAGCAGTACTTC. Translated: CASSVRAYEQYF.